Listed below are T cell receptor beta chains from one sample, sequenced in a study of cytomegalovirus exposure and HLA in healthy donors. The protocol was immunoSEQ multiplex PCR, while the TCRdb copy is restricted to in-frame clones and leaves out a portion. The top ten clones hold 1% of a sample with 150,000 to 200,000 clones, approximately 81% of them seen once. Sample: PBMCs. The receptors were sampled from a boy aged 2 to 10 in good health and CMV-seronegative. CDR3s leave out the opening cysteine and the closing phenylalanine or tryptophan. Fields, in order: J gene, V gene, CDR3 protein.

>TRBJ2-7|TRBV5-6
ASSRGAGGPSSYEQY
>TRBJ2-2|TRBV5-1
ASSSRGWGQGNTGELF
>TRBJ1-6|TRBV28
ASSLTGSQPLH
>TRBJ2-2|TRBV9
ASRENRGETGELF
>TRBJ1-1|TRBV19
ASSLGHRNTEAF
>TRBJ1-5|TRBV2
ASSGALGQIGGNSNQPQH
>TRBJ2-5|TRBV6-5
ASSSGGVQETQY
>TRBJ2-7|TRBV4-1
ASSPLFVSSGRETYYEQY
>TRBJ2-5|TRBV7-9
ASSFAGGETQY
>TRBJ2-1|TRBV5-4
ASSWGLPDEQF
>TRBJ2-1|TRBV7-7
ASSLVNPGPNSYNEQF
>TRBJ1-5|TRBV19
ASSPLKGGNQPQH
>TRBJ1-1|TRBV9
ASSVDVGRKGTEAF
>TRBJ2-2|TRBV5-1
ASSLFAGAGELF
>TRBJ1-2|TRBV7-3
ASSPGTGAGGYT
>TRBJ1-2|TRBV10-3
AISELGQGNYGYT
>TRBJ2-1|TRBV9
ASSAGQGAYNEQF
>TRBJ2-3|TRBV6-4
ASSDGGATDTQY
>TRBJ1-2|TRBV7-9
SSSLEGTAGRGYT
>TRBJ2-3|TRBV5-5
ASSLAVGFTDTQY
>TRBJ1-2|TRBV9
ASSPGQIYGYT
>TRBJ1-1|TRBV7-6
ASSHPRGVYTEAF
>TRBJ1-5|TRBV7-9
ASSLGTGEDQPQH
>TRBJ2-1|TRBV2
ASRLQGNEQF
>TRBJ1-3|TRBV15
ATSRPDGGYSGNTIY
>TRBJ1-1|TRBV6-6
ASSYSGQNEAF
>TRBJ2-1|TRBV5-1
ASSLSRGSYNEQF
>TRBJ1-2|TRBV4-2
ASSQDARQGLYGYT
>TRBJ2-1|TRBV27
ASSTGLVAEQF
>TRBJ2-2|TRBV28
ASRDTGGGRTGELF
>TRBJ1-1|TRBV2
ARQNTEAF
>TRBJ1-6|TRBV2
ASRWDSSYNSPLH
>TRBJ2-7|TRBV10-2
ASSERERRYEQY
>TRBJ2-7|TRBV9
ASSVGTAHYEQY
>TRBJ2-5|TRBV2
ASSGILDRGVRETQY
>TRBJ2-1|TRBV5-4
ASSLKLAGGPRSEQF
>TRBJ1-6|TRBV30
AWRTQGGVNSPLH
>TRBJ1-5|TRBV6-5
ASSLDRGLDQPQH
>TRBJ1-4|TRBV28
ASSLQRGQGLF
>TRBJ1-4|TRBV6-1
ASSGWTGTNEKLF